Shown below are 9 T cell receptor beta chains from a single sample sequenced in a study of control samples from healthy donors and cancer patients. Produced via immunoSEQ multiplex PCR; TCRdb's table is partial and in-frame only. The table includes fewer than 45,000 clones, 75% to 95% detected once. Source material: PBMCs. The receptors shown here come from a middle-aged woman with head and neck cancer.

With respect to this clone: The junction shows a germline mismatch at one end, possibly a read error. The chain recombines TRBV7-2 with TRBJ1-1, with TRBD1 matching over 7 bases. The CDR3 covers 15 residues. Germline V lookup: CDR1 SGHTA, CDR2 FQGNSA. The CDR3: CASSLDGTANTGAFF. For the CDR3, the DNA is TGTGCCAGCAGCTTAGATGGGACAGCAAACACTGGAGCTTTCTTT.

The CDR3 DNA is TGTGCCAGCTCAGGGGGACAGGGAAACACCGGGGAGCTGTTTTTT. This gives the protein CASSGGQGNTGELFF. The genes are TRBV18 and TRBJ2-2; TRBD1 matches 9 bases. Per the germline V gene, CDR1 is KGHSH and CDR2 is LQKENI. V was pared by 5 bases and J by 2 bases, with 3 bases of the junction left unmatched. The CDR3 has 15 amino acids. The complete variable domain, with remaining parts taken from reference TRBV18 and TRBJ2-2, reads NAGVMQNPRHLVRRRGQEARLRCSPMKGHSHVYWYRQLPEEGLKFMVYLQKENIIDESGMPKERFSAEFPKEGPSILRIQQVVRGDSAAYFCASSGGQGNTGELFFGEGSRLTVL.

The chain uses TRBV6-6 and TRBJ1-1; possibly TRBD1 for D (6 bases). CDR1 MNHNY and CDR2 SVGAGI come from the germline V gene (reference sequence). Trimming took 7 bases from V and 1 from J, leaving 10 bases between them. The CDR3 length is 13 residues. CDR3 in amino acids: CASTRGENTEAFF. Here the CDR3 DNA reads TGTGCCAGCACTAGGGGGGAGAACACTGAAGCTTTCTTT.

The chain has TRBV5-4 and TRBJ1-1; no reliable D call. Per germline, CDR1 SGHNT and CDR2 YYREEE (reference sequence). The CDR3 consists of 14 residues. Trimming removed 1 base at V and 7 bases at J, with 14 bases between. In DNA form, the CDR3 reads TGTGCCAGCAGCTTGTGGGCAAACTCTGGTGAAGCTTTCTTT. Its protein is CASSLWANSGEAFF. Complete variable domain (other parts from reference TRBV5-4 and TRBJ1-1): ETGVTQSPTHLIKTRGQQVTLRCSSQSGHNTVSWYQQALGQGPQFIFQYYREEENGRGNFPPRFSGLQFPNYSSELNVNALELDDSALYLCASSLWANSGEAFFGQGTRLTVV.

V gene TRBV15 combines with J gene TRBJ1-2; 12 bases match TRBD1. The length of the CDR3 is 14 residues. Trimming took 3 bases from V and 7 from J; bases not matched to a gene: 3. Germline CDR1 is LNHNV and CDR2 is YYDKDF (reference sequence). CDR3: CATSRGQGAFGYTF. DNA of the CDR3: TGTGCCACCAGCAGGGGACAGGGGGCTTTTGGCTACACCTTC.

CDR3 DNA: TGTGCCAGCAGCGCCGGGACAGGGGAAAGGAACACTGAAGCTTTCTTT. This codes for CASSAGTGERNTEAFF. The chain carries TRBV7-9 and TRBJ1-1, with TRBD1 matching over 10 bases. V lost 5 bases to trimming and J lost 1 base; unmatched junction nucleotides: 7. Looked up from germline, CDR1 is SEHNR and CDR2 is FQNEAQ (reference sequence). The CDR3 length is 16 residues.

The genes are TRBV6-6 and TRBJ2-2; D perhaps matches TRBD2 (5 bases). With 6 bases removed from V and 3 bases from J, the gap between germline ends came to 20 bases. This CDR3 contains 17 residues. Germline lookup yields CDR1 MNHNY and CDR2 SVGAGI (reference sequence). The DNA of the CDR3 is TGTGCCAGCAGCCGATCGCCTAGCTTCGGGTACACCGGGGAGCTGTTTTTT. It codes for CASSRSPSFGYTGELFF.

V usage is TRBV18 and J usage is TRBJ1-4; D remains ambiguous. V gave up 2 bases and J gave up 8 bases, with 12 bases separating them. CDR1 and CDR2 (germline): KGHSH, LQKENI. This CDR3 region has 14 residues. CDR3 DNA sequence: TGTGCCAGCTCACCAGCAGACCACCGGGAAAAACTGTTTTTT. Amino acid sequence: CASSPADHREKLFF.

The chain employs TRBV11-2 and TRBJ1-1, with D uncertain. Germline CDR1 and CDR2: SGHAT and FQNNGV. V was trimmed by 0 bases and J by 3 bases, leaving 2 bases between them. The CDR3 is 12 amino acids. The DNA for the CDR3 is TGTGCCAGCAGCTTAGAGGACACTGAAGCTTTCTTT. This encodes CASSLEDTEAFF.